This record looks at one T cell receptor (beta chain) sequence and its context. The antigen is not known. The CDR3 runs 13 residues. Looked up from germline, CDR1 is DFQATT and CDR2 is SNEGSKA (reference sequence). This entry comes from a study of blood T cells in healthy people across ages. Study-wide points: Naive T cell percentage strongly correlated with TCR beta diversity. Unknown CMV status may confound age-related changes in expanded clones.

It was with a sample-barcoded 5' primer and a J-beta primer mix that a second PCR of roughly 6 to 11 cycles was run. TCRdb reanalysed the 5' RACE reads using MiXCR and keeps one entry per CDR3 protein. The sample holds over a million distinct CDR3 sequences; approximately 40% are singletons and the top ten take 7% to 9%. The sequence was obtained from a woman aged 18-29 years in good health. V is TRBV20-1 and J is TRBJ1-2; a possible D gene is TRBD1 (6 bases). Material for sequencing was blood. CDR3 in DNA: TGCAGCGTCTACACGGGGGGCGACTATGGCTACACCTTC. It translates to CSVYTGGDYGYTF.